This TCR beta chain is from a study of blood T cell repertoires in COVID-19. Study summary: Sources were T cells, B-cell-depleted T cells, or PBMCs; the material itself was cDNA or gDNA.

Original handling: Estimated nucleated cell counts came from reference gene primer amplification. Clones were read by immunoSEQ multiplex PCR, and TCRdb kept only the in-frame ones, dropping some. V and J calls plus clone size are reproduced from that table; the DNA served to infer D and trimming. The table has over 130,000 clones, roughly 79% seen once; the top ten hold about 3.2%. Losses at the gene ends were 0 bases for V and 6 bases for J; bases not matched to a gene: 9. Germline CDR1 reads SGHNT; CDR2 reads YYREEE (reference sequence). CDR3 length: 15 amino acids. The age range of participants was 18 to 89 years, with residence in around 22 US areas. Either two negative PCRs, clearance, or symptom resolution qualified Cohort 3 donors as recovered.

The sequence came from a woman in her fifties or sixties who had recovered from COVID-19. The sample consisted of PBMCs or T cells enriched from blood (not recorded which). The chain links TRBV5-4 to TRBJ2-7, with 7 bases fitting TRBD1. The DNA of the CDR3 is TGTGCCAGCAGCTTGGCTTCAGGACAGGCGAGCGAGCAGTACTTC. Protein product: CASSLASGQASEQYF. The full variable domain, completed using reference TRBV5-4 and TRBJ2-7, is ETGVTQSPTHLIKTRGQQVTLRCSSQSGHNTVSWYQQALGQGPQFIFQYYREEENGRGNFPPRFSGLQFPNYSSELNVNALELDDSALYLCASSLASGQASEQYFGPGTRLTVT.